These T cell receptor beta chains were read from a single sample in a study of blood T cell repertoires in COVID-19. Only in-frame clones appear in the TCRdb table, and some are missing; sequencing was by immunoSEQ multiplex PCR. The sample comprises around 68,000 clones, around 86% of which are singletons, and about 3.2% rests with the top ten. Sequenced: peripheral blood. These receptors were obtained from a man aged 80 or over with acute or convalescent COVID-19. The CDR3 runs from the conserved cysteine through the conserved F or W. D genes are given only for firm matches. Rows give clone size only sometimes, using once, few, many, or a class for an expanded clone.

v_gene	d_gene	abundance	j_gene	CDR3nt	CDR3aa
TRBV10-3	TRBD1	.	TRBJ2-1	TGTGCCATCAGTGACCGGGGACAGCTGAATGAGCAGTTCTTC	CAISDRGQLNEQFF
TRBV30	.	.	TRBJ1-6	TGTGCCTCTTTCAGGCTCACCTATAATTCACCCCTCCACTTT	CASFRLTYNSPLHF
TRBV27	TRBD1	.	TRBJ1-6	TGTGCCAGCAGTCTTATATTGGGACAGGGCGGTTCACCCCTCCACTTT	CASSLILGQGGSPLHF
TRBV30	.	.	TRBJ1-6	TGTGCCTGGAGTGTACGTCAAGGGGCTTCACCCCTCCACTTT	CAWSVRQGASPLHF
TRBV7-9	.	.	TRBJ1-1	TGTGCCAGCAGTTCACAGGGAGATGGAGAAGCTTTCTTT	CASSSQGDGEAFF
TRBV7-2	TRBD1	.	TRBJ2-5	TGTGCCAGCAGGTTTCCCACCAGGGGGGAGACCCAGTACTTC	CASRFPTRGETQYF
TRBV6-5	TRBD1	.	TRBJ1-1	TGTGCCAGCAGTTACGCTCCGGGACAGGCTAAAGCTTTCTTT	CASSYAPGQAKAFF
TRBV6-2/TRBV6-3	TRBD2	once	TRBJ2-7	TGTGCCAGCAGCCTTCCTGGGACTAGCGGGAGATCAAGCTACGAGCAGTACTTC	CASSLPGTSGRSSYEQYF
TRBV6-5	TRBD1	.	TRBJ1-1	TGTGCCAGCAGTTCGTCAGGGGGAGCATCTGAAGCTTTCTTT	CASSSSGGASEAFF
TRBV6-5	.	few	TRBJ1-2	TGTGCCAGCAGTTACTCGAGGTCGAGGTCCTATGGCTACACCTTC	CASSYSRSRSYGYTF
TRBV5-4	TRBD1	.	TRBJ1-4	TGTGCCAGCAGCTTCCCAGGGGGGGAAAAACTGTTTTTT	CASSFPGGEKLFF
TRBV30	TRBD1	.	TRBJ2-3	TGTGCCTGGAGTGTACGGCGAGGGGGCAGGGGCACAGATACGCAGTATTTT	CAWSVRRGGRGTDTQYF
TRBV7-2	.	.	TRBJ2-1	TGTGCCAGCAGCTTAGCCGGGATACCCTACAATGAGCAGTTCTTC	CASSLAGIPYNEQFF
TRBV5-5	.	.	TRBJ2-7	TGTGCCAGCAGCTTGGACGGGACTCTCCAGTATGAGCAGTACTTC	CASSLDGTLQYEQYF